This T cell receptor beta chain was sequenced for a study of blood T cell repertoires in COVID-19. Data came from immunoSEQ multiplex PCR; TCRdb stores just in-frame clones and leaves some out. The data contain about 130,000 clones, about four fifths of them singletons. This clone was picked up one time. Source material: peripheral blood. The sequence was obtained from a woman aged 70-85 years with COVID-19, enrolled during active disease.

The CDR3 DNA sequence: TGTGCCAGCAGCCAGGTGCAGGGCACCTATCACACTGAAGCTTTCTTT. Its protein product is CASSQVQGTYHTEAFF. This chain connects TRBV28 to TRBJ1-1; tentatively, D is TRBD1 (5 bases). The CDR3 loop spans 16 amino acids. CDR1 is MDHEN and CDR2 is SYDVKM in the germline V gene. Trimming cost V 6 bases and J 3 bases, with 20 bases left between them.